The 10 T cell receptor beta chains presented below share a single source sample, sequenced in a study of blood T cell repertoires in COVID-19. Clones were sequenced by immunoSEQ multiplex PCR, and TCRdb holds only the in-frame ones, with some missing. The table records about 150,000 clones, about 85% of them present only once. The sample was peripheral blood. These receptors all come from a human donor with acute or convalescent COVID-19. The donor label of this sample is uncertain.

This clone has a handful of counts. The V call is TRBV6-5, the J call TRBJ1-2, with TRBD1 identical over 8 bases. The germline V gene has CDR1 MNHEY and CDR2 SVGAGI. J gave up 6 bases and V 5 bases, and 5 bases lay outside the gene matches. The CDR3 contains 13 residues. The CDR3 DNA sequence: TGTGCCAGCAGTCGGGGACAGGTAGATGGCTACACCTTC. It encodes CASSRGQVDGYTF.

V usage is TRBV19 and J usage is TRBJ1-5; no firm D call. Germline CDR1 is LNHDA and CDR2 is SQIVND (reference sequence). This CDR3 contains 15 residues. Trimming took off 1 base at V and 2 bases at J, with 9 bases between the two ends. The CDR3 bases are TGTGCCAGTAGTATAGGGAGCAGACGCAATCAGCCCCAGCATTTT. Its translation: CASSIGSRRNQPQHF.

The CDR3 loop is CANQQYGEAGGHRYTEAFF. The CDR3 coding sequence is TGTGCCAACCAGCAGTACGGTGAAGCAGGGGGCCATCGATACACTGAAGCTTTCTTT. V usage is TRBV9 and J usage is TRBJ1-1; 8 bases fit TRBD1. CDR1 SGDLS and CDR2 YYNGEE come from the germline V gene. The CDR3 runs to 19 residues. J was trimmed by 3 bases and V by 9 bases; bases with no gene match: 25.

The CDR3 loop is CAISESRGTGNTIYF. The CDR3 DNA is TGTGCCATCAGTGAGTCGCGGGGAACTGGAAACACCATATATTTT. The genes are TRBV10-3 and TRBJ1-3; unclear D gene. Trimming removed 0 bases from V and 2 bases from J, with 8 bases in between. Germline CDR1 and CDR2: ENHRY and SYGVKD. The CDR3 is 15 residues long.

This chain links TRBV4-3 with TRBJ2-1; 10 nucleotides agree with TRBD2. This CDR3 contains 18 residues. V lost 3 bases, J lost 7 bases, and 15 bases stayed unmatched. From germline, CDR1 is LGHNA and CDR2 YSLEER. The CDR3 DNA follows: TGCGCCAGCAGCCACCGCCTAGCGGGGGCCTCCGGGGTAAATGAGCAGTTCTTC. Its translation: CASSHRLAGASGVNEQFF.

The CDR3 sequence is CASSVEGANGYTF. The CDR3 bases are TGCGCCAGCAGCGTGGAGGGGGCGAATGGCTACACCTTC. This chain connects TRBV5-1 to TRBJ1-2; 7 bases line up with TRBD1. Germline V gives CDR1 SGHRS, CDR2 YFSETQ. J lost 6 bases, V lost 4 bases, and 6 bases had no gene match. The CDR3 runs to 13 residues.

The chain is built from TRBV15 and TRBJ2-5, with D possibly matching TRBD2 (6 bases). The CDR3 sequence is 15 residues long. Germline assignment: CDR1 LNHNV and CDR2 YYDKDF (reference sequence). With 0 bases removed from V and 3 bases from J, the gap between germline ends came to 11 bases. The CDR3 is CATSRESSDKETQYF. DNA of the CDR3: TGTGCCACCAGCAGAGAATCTAGCGACAAAGAGACCCAGTACTTC. The whole variable domain, filled in from reference TRBV15 and TRBJ2-5, reads DAMVIQNPRYQVTQFGKPVTLSCSQTLNHNVMYWYQQKSSQAPKLLFHYYDKDFNNEADTPDNFQSRRPNTSFCFLDIRSPGLGDTAMYLCATSRESSDKETQYFGPGTRLLVL.

This chain uses TRBV19 with TRBJ1-1; TRBD1 agrees at 10 bases. The CDR3 totals 15 residues. Germline V gene sequence: CDR1 LNHDA, CDR2 SQIVND (reference sequence). The V segment lost 5 bases and the J segment 2 bases; nucleotides outside the gene matches: 5. Here the CDR3 reads CASSGDRGSNTEAFF. The CDR3 DNA reads TGTGCCAGTAGTGGGGACAGGGGATCCAACACTGAAGCTTTCTTT.

This clone has a handful of counts. The V gene is TRBV10-3, the J gene TRBJ2-3, with 10 bases lining up with TRBD2. J lost 8 bases, V lost 8 bases, and 10 bases had no gene match. The CDR3 totals 14 residues. From germline, CDR1 is ENHRY and CDR2 SYGVKD. CDR3 residues: CAIRTSGGFGTQYF. CDR3 coding DNA: TGTGCCATCCGGACTAGCGGAGGCTTCGGTACGCAGTATTTT.

The chain links TRBV5-6 to TRBJ2-1; 10 nucleotides align to TRBD2. J lost 1 base, V lost 4 bases, and 2 bases had no gene match. The germline V gene has CDR1 SGHDT and CDR2 YYEEEE. This CDR3 is built from 15 residues. The CDR3: CASSHSGRSYNEQFF. The CDR3 DNA follows: TGTGCCAGCAGCCATAGCGGGAGGTCCTACAATGAGCAGTTCTTC.